A selection of T cell receptor beta chains follows, all from one sample in a study of graft-versus-host responses after intestinal transplantation. For these TCRs, the target antigens are not known. Generated by immunoSEQ multiplex PCR, the TCRdb table keeps only in-frame clones and is missing some. The sample holds 90,000 to 100,000 clones, 91% seen once. Source: unstimulated CD8+ T cells sorted from spleen or lymph node cells, taken before intestinal transplant. These receptors all stem from a human donor who received an intestinal transplant. Both conserved end residues are trimmed from each CDR3. D genes are given only for firm matches.

J gene: TRBJ2-3
D gene: TRBD2
V gene: TRBV27
CDR3 protein: ASSLLGTSGGPTDTQY

J gene: TRBJ2-7
D gene: TRBD2
V gene: TRBV5-1
CDR3 protein: ASSLTSGSYEQY

J gene: TRBJ2-3
D gene: TRBD2
V gene: TRBV28
CDR3 protein: ASTQLVGLAKNTQY

J gene: TRBJ2-7
D gene: NA
V gene: TRBV7-6
CDR3 protein: ASEGLGPRGVYEQY

J gene: TRBJ1-5
D gene: NA
V gene: TRBV4-3
CDR3 protein: ASSQDLGPNQPQH

J gene: TRBJ1-2
D gene: TRBD1
V gene: TRBV30
CDR3 protein: AWSVIFGTADYT

J gene: TRBJ2-3
D gene: NA
V gene: TRBV6-6
CDR3 protein: ASSDRTASTDTQY

J gene: TRBJ1-2
D gene: NA
V gene: TRBV6-1
CDR3 protein: ASSDSANLYGYT

J gene: TRBJ2-7
D gene: NA
V gene: TRBV6-1
CDR3 protein: ASRAVSYEQY

J gene: TRBJ1-2
D gene: TRBD1
V gene: TRBV20-1
CDR3 protein: SATGQEGYT

J gene: TRBJ1-1
D gene: NA
V gene: TRBV29-1
CDR3 protein: SVDSMNTEAF

J gene: TRBJ2-7
D gene: TRBD1
V gene: TRBV4-1
CDR3 protein: ASSQVRDSLYEQY

J gene: TRBJ1-1
D gene: NA
V gene: TRBV28
CDR3 protein: ASSPAAHTEAF

J gene: TRBJ1-2
D gene: TRBD1
V gene: TRBV6-5
CDR3 protein: ASSVQGTTNYGYT

J gene: TRBJ2-1
D gene: NA
V gene: TRBV27
CDR3 protein: ASSLPGIMNEQF

J gene: TRBJ2-3
D gene: NA
V gene: TRBV7-2
CDR3 protein: ASSLGSGWSDTQY

J gene: TRBJ1-1
D gene: NA
V gene: TRBV28
CDR3 protein: ASTQGQGRQDEAF

J gene: TRBJ2-5
D gene: NA
V gene: TRBV7-9
CDR3 protein: ASSFQQETQY

J gene: TRBJ2-7
D gene: NA
V gene: TRBV4-1
CDR3 protein: ASSLNPMVPGRSVDEQY

J gene: TRBJ2-7
D gene: TRBD1
V gene: TRBV4-2
CDR3 protein: ASSEDRGVFYEQY

J gene: TRBJ2-3
D gene: NA
V gene: TRBV4-3
CDR3 protein: ASSQDERGFHDTQY

J gene: TRBJ2-5
D gene: NA
V gene: TRBV2
CDR3 protein: ASREGGYQETQY

J gene: TRBJ2-5
D gene: NA
V gene: TRBV5-1
CDR3 protein: ASSLRSGVPQETQY

J gene: TRBJ2-2
D gene: TRBD1
V gene: TRBV2
CDR3 protein: ASRDRTTGELF

J gene: TRBJ1-5
D gene: NA
V gene: TRBV7-9
CDR3 protein: ASSRTDGYQPQH

J gene: TRBJ1-3
D gene: NA
V gene: TRBV4-1
CDR3 protein: ASSQTHPAEGNTIY

J gene: TRBJ2-7
D gene: NA
V gene: TRBV7-2
CDR3 protein: ASSLVPGSYEQY

J gene: TRBJ1-5
D gene: TRBD1
V gene: TRBV28
CDR3 protein: ASSIGQGAWQPQH

J gene: TRBJ1-1
D gene: NA
V gene: TRBV2
CDR3 protein: ASSGWGENTEAF

J gene: TRBJ2-2
D gene: NA
V gene: TRBV5-5
CDR3 protein: ASSLEQNTGELF

J gene: TRBJ2-7
D gene: NA
V gene: TRBV19
CDR3 protein: ASSIGAGGGEQY

J gene: TRBJ1-5
D gene: NA
V gene: TRBV27
CDR3 protein: ASSFLPGVGQPQH

J gene: TRBJ2-7
D gene: TRBD2
V gene: TRBV9
CDR3 protein: ASSPTSGGVEQY

J gene: TRBJ2-1
D gene: TRBD2
V gene: TRBV7-9
CDR3 protein: ASSLAATSGRNEQF

J gene: TRBJ1-3
D gene: TRBD1
V gene: TRBV7-9
CDR3 protein: ASSLGRGLLNTIY

J gene: TRBJ2-1
D gene: NA
V gene: TRBV5-1
CDR3 protein: ASSLTGSLNEQF

J gene: TRBJ1-6
D gene: TRBD1
V gene: TRBV15
CDR3 protein: ATSRRTTGFYNSPLH

J gene: TRBJ1-1
D gene: TRBD1
V gene: TRBV5-1
CDR3 protein: ASSHDRENTEAF

J gene: TRBJ1-4
D gene: TRBD1
V gene: TRBV7-6
CDR3 protein: ASSLAPGTGNEKLF

J gene: TRBJ2-1
D gene: NA
V gene: TRBV7-3
CDR3 protein: ASSPVAASSYNEQF

J gene: TRBJ2-3
D gene: TRBD2
V gene: TRBV4-1
CDR3 protein: ASSQGTLAGGLGDTQY